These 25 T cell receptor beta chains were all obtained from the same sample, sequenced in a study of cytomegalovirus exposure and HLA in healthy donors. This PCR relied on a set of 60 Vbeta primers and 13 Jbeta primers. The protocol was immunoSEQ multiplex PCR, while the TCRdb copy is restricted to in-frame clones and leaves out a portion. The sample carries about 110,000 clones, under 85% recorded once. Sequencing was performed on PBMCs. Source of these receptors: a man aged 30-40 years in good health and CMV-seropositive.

The CDR3 DNA is TGTGCCAGCAGCTTAGCCTGGACACAGAACACTGAAGCTTTCTTT. Protein sequence: CASSLAWTQNTEAFF. The chain recombines TRBV7-2 with TRBJ1-1, with D possibly TRBD1 on 5 matching bases. The germline V gene has CDR1 SGHTA and CDR2 FQGNSA. V lost 0 bases, J lost 1 base, and 9 bases lay in between. The CDR3 spans 15 residues.

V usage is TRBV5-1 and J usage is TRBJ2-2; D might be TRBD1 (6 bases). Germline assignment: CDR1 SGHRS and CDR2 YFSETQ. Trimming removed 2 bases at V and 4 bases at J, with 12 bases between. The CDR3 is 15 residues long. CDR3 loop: CASSLQQGSTGELFF. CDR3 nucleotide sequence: TGCGCCAGCAGCTTACAACAGGGCAGCACCGGGGAGCTGTTTTTT.

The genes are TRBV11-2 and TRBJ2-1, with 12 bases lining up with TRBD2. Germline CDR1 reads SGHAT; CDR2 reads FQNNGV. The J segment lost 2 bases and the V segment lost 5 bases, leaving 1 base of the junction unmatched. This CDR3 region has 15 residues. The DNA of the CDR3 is TGTGCCAGCAGCCGGACTAGCGGGGCCTACAATGAGCAGTTCTTC. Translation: CASSRTSGAYNEQFF.

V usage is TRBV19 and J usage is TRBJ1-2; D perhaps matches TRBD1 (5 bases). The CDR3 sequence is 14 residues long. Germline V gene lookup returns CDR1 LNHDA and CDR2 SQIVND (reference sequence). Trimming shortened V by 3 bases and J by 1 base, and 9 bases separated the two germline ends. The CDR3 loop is CASSIGGDNYGYTF. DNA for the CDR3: TGTGCCAGTAGTATTGGAGGGGATAACTATGGCTACACCTTC.

The CDR3: CAISESPGLYGEQYF. In nucleotides, the CDR3 is TGTGCCATCAGTGAGTCTCCAGGGCTCTATGGCGAGCAGTACTTC. J is TRBJ2-7 and V is TRBV10-3; D perhaps matches TRBD1 (5 bases). CDR3 length equals 15 residues. V lost 0 bases, J lost 6 bases, and 15 bases lay in between. Germline V gives CDR1 ENHRY, CDR2 SYGVKD.

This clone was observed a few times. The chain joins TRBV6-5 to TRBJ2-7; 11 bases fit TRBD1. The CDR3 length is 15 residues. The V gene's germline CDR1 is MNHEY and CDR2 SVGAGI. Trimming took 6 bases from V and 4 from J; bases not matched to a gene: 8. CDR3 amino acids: CASSLAGTGGYEQYF. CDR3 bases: TGTGCCAGCAGCCTAGCTGGGACAGGGGGGTACGAGCAGTACTTC.

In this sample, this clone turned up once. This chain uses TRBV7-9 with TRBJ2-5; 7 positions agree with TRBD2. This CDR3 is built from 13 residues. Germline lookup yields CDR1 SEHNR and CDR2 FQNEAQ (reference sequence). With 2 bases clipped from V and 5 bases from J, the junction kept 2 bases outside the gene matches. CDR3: CASSLWGGETQYF. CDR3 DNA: TGTGCCAGCAGCTTATGGGGGGGGGAGACCCAGTACTTC. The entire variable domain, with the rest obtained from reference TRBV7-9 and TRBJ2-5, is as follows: DTGVSQNPRHKITKRGQNVTFRCDPISEHNRLYWYRQTLGQGPEFLTYFQNEAQLEKSRLLSDRFSAERPKGSFSTLEIQRTEQGDSAMYLCASSLWGGETQYFGPGTRLLVL.

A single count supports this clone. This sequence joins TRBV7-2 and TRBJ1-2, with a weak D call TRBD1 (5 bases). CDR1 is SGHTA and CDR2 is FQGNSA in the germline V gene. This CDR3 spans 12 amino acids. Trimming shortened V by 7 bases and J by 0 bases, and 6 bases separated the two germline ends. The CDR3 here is CASTGSNYGYTF. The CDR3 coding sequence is TGTGCCAGCACAGGGTCTAACTATGGCTACACCTTC. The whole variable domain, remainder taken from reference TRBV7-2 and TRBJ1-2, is GAGVSQSPSNKVTEKGKDVELRCDPISGHTALYWYRQSLGQGLEFLIYFQGNSAPDKSGLPSDRFSAERTGGSVSTLTIQRTQQEDSAVYLCASTGSNYGYTFGSGTRLTVV.

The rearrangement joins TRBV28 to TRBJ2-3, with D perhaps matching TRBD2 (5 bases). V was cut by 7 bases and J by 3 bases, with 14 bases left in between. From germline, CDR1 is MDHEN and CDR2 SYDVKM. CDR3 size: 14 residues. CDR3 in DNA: TGTGCCAGCACCGAAGCCCGCGGGACAGATACGCAGTATTTT. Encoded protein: CASTEARGTDTQYF.

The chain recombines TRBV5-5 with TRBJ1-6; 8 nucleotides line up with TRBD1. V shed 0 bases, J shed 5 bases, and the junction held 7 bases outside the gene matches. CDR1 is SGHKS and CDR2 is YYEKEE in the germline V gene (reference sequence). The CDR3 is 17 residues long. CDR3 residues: CASSLDGARGHNSPLHF. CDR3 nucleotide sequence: TGTGCCAGCAGCTTGGATGGGGCCAGGGGGCATAATTCACCCCTCCACTTT.

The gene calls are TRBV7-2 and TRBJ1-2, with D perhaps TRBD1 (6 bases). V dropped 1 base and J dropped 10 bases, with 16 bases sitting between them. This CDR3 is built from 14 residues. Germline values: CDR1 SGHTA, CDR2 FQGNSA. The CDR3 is CASSLGPGTSSYTF. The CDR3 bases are TGTGCCAGCAGCTTAGGACCCGGGACATCTTCCTACACCTTC.

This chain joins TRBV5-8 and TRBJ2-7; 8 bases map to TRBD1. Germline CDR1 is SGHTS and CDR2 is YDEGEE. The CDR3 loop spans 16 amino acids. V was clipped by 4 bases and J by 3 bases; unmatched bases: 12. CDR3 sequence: CASSPAMGTGHYEQYF. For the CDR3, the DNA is TGTGCCAGCAGCCCGGCGATGGGGACAGGACACTACGAGCAGTACTTC. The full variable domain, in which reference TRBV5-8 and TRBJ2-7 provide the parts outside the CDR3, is EAGVTQSPTHLIKTRGQQATLRCSPISGHTSVYWYQQALGLGLQFLLWYDEGEERNRGNFPPRFSGRQFPNYSSELNVNALELEDSALYLCASSPAMGTGHYEQYFGPGTRLTVT.

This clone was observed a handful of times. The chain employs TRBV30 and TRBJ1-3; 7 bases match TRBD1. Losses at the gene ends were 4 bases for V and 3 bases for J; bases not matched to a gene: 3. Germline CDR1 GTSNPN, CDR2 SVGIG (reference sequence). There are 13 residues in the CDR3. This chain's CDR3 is CAWTRTGGNTIYF. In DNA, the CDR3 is TGTGCCTGGACCCGGACAGGTGGAAACACCATATATTTT.

CDR3 in DNA: TGTGCCAGCAGCTTAGCCCAACAGGGGGCTACAGATACGCAGTATTTT. Encoded protein: CASSLAQQGATDTQYF. The gene calls are TRBV7-8 and TRBJ2-3, with TRBD1 identical over 9 bases. The CDR3 sequence is 16 residues long. Germline lookup yields CDR1 SGHVS and CDR2 FQNEAQ. The ends lost 0 bases at V and 3 bases at J; junction bases unmatched: 4.

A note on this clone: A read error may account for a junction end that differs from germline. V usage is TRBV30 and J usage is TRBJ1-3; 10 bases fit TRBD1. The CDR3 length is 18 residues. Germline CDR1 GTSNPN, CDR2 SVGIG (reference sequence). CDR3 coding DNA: TGTGCCCGGAGTGTAGACAGGGGGCTCATTAGCTCTGGAAACACCATATATTTT. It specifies CARSVDRGLISSGNTIYF.

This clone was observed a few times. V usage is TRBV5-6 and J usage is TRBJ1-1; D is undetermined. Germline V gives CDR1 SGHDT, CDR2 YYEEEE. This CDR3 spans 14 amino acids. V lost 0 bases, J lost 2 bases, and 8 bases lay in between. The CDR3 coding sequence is TGTGCCAGCAGCTTGGCCTTTCCTAACACTGAAGCTTTCTTT. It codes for CASSLAFPNTEAFF. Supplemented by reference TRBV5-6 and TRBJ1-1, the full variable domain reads DAGVTQSPTHLIKTRGQQVTLRCSPKSGHDTVSWYQQALGQGPQFIFQYYEEEERQRGNFPDRFSGHQFPNYSSELNVNALLLGDSALYLCASSLAFPNTEAFFGQGTRLTVV.

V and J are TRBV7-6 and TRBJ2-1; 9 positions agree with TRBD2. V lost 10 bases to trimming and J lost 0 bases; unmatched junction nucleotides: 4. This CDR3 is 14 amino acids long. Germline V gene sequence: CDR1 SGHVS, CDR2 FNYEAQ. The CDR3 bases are TGTGCCACTAGCGGGGACACCTCCTACAATGAGCAGTTCTTC. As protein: CATSGDTSYNEQFF. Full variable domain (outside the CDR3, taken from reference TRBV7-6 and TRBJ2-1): GAGVSQSPRYKVTKRGQDVALRCDPISGHVSLYWYRQALGQGPEFLTYFNYEAQQDKSGLPNDRFSAERPEGSISTLTIQRTEQRDSAMYRCATSGDTSYNEQFFGPGTRLTVL.

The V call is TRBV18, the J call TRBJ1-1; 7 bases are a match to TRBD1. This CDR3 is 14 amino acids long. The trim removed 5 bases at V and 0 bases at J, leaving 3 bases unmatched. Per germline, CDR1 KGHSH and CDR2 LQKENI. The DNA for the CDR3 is TGTGCCAGCTCAGCGGGACAGCTGAACACTGAAGCTTTCTTT. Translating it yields CASSAGQLNTEAFF.

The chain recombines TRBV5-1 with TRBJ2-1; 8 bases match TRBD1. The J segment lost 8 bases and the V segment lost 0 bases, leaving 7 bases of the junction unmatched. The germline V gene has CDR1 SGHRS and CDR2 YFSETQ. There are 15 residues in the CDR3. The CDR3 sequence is CASSLGTGNKHEQFF. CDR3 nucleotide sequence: TGCGCCAGCAGCTTGGGGACAGGGAATAAGCATGAGCAGTTCTTC.

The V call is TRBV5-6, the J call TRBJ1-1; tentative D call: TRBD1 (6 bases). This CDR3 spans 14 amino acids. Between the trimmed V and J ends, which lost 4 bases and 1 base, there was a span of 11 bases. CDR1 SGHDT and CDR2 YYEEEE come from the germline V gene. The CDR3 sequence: CASSLGHSNTEAFF. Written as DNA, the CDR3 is TGTGCCAGCAGCCTGGGACACTCGAACACTGAAGCTTTCTTT.

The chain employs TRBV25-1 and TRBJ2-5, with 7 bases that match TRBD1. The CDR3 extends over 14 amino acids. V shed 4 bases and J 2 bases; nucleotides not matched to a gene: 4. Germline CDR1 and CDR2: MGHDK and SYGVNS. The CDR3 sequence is CASSARQGQETQYF. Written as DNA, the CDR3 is TGTGCCAGCAGTGCGAGACAGGGACAAGAGACCCAGTACTTC.

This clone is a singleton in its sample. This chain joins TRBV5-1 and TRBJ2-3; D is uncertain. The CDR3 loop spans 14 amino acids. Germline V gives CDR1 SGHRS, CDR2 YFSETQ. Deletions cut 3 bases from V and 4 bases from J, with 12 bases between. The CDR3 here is CASSSGEHSDTQYF. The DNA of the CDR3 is TGCGCCAGCAGCTCCGGTGAGCACTCAGATACGCAGTATTTT.

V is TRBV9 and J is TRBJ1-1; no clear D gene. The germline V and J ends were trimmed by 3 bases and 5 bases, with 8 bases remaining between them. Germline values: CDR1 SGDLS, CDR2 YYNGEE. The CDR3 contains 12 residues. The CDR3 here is CASSGTETEAFF. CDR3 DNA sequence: TGTGCCAGCAGCGGTACAGAAACTGAAGCTTTCTTT.

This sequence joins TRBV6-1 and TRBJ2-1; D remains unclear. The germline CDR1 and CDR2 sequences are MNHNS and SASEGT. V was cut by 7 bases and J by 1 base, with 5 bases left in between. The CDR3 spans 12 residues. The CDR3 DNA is TGTGCCAGCACCCTTTCCTACAATGAGCAGTTCTTC. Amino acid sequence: CASTLSYNEQFF.

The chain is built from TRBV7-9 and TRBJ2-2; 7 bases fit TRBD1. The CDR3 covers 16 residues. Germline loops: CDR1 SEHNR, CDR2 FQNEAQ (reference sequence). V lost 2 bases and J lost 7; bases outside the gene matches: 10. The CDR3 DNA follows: TGTGCCAGCAGCTTAAAGACTATGAACAGGGGCGGGGAGCTGTTTTTT. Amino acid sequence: CASSLKTMNRGGELFF.